This is a list of T cell receptor beta chains from one sample in a study of primary melanoma T cells and metastatic recurrence. This table comes from immunoSEQ multiplex PCR, and its TCRdb copy is limited to in-frame clones, with some not included. The sample holds approximately 250 clones, about 90% seen once. Sequenced: melanoma tumor tissue. Receptors were obtained from a human donor with melanoma. Each CDR3 is given with its conserved first and last residue. D genes are given only for firm matches. Expanded clones get a size class; other rows say once, few or many, or leave the size out.

d_call: NA
cdr3_length: 13
v_call: TRBV6-8
j_call: TRBJ2-1
clone_size: NA
cdr3_aa: CASSGGQPKEQFF
cdr3_nt: TGTGCCAGCAGTGGAGGACAGCCTAAAGAGCAGTTCTTC

d_call: TRBD1
cdr3_length: 17
v_call: TRBV23-1
j_call: TRBJ2-5
clone_size: NA
cdr3_aa: CASSHTVRRDRILTQYF
cdr3_nt: TGCGCCAGCAGTCATACCGTAAGAAGGGACAGGATATTGACCCAGTACTTC

d_call: NA
cdr3_length: 16
v_call: TRBV30
j_call: TRBJ1-1
clone_size: NA
cdr3_aa: CAWKGSRVWGNTEAFF
cdr3_nt: TGTGCCTGGAAGGGTAGCAGGGTCTGGGGAAACACTGAAGCTTTCTTT

d_call: TRBD2
cdr3_length: 16
v_call: TRBV11-3
j_call: TRBJ2-5
clone_size: once
cdr3_aa: CASSPLVASGEETQYF
cdr3_nt: TGTGCCAGCAGCCCCCTAGTGGCTAGCGGGGAAGAGACCCAGTACTTC

d_call: TRBD2
cdr3_length: 15
v_call: TRBV19
j_call: TRBJ2-3
clone_size: NA
cdr3_aa: CASSIERGGADTQYF
cdr3_nt: TGTGCCAGTAGTATCGAGCGGGGTGGCGCAGATACGCAGTATTTT

d_call: TRBD1
cdr3_length: 13
v_call: TRBV6-8
j_call: TRBJ1-6
clone_size: NA
cdr3_aa: CASTEGAYSPLHF
cdr3_nt: TGTGCCAGCACCGAGGGGGCTTATTCACCCCTCCACTTT

d_call: TRBD1
cdr3_length: 16
v_call: TRBV23-1
j_call: TRBJ1-6
clone_size: NA
cdr3_aa: CASSSHYRGSDSPLHF
cdr3_nt: TGCGCCAGCAGCTCCCACTACAGGGGATCGGATTCACCCCTCCACTTT

d_call: NA
cdr3_length: 13
v_call: TRBV6-8
j_call: TRBJ2-7
clone_size: NA
cdr3_aa: CASRVTPIYEQYF
cdr3_nt: TGTGCCAGCAGGGTGACTCCGATTTACGAGCAGTACTTC

d_call: TRBD2
cdr3_length: 13
v_call: TRBV7-1
j_call: TRBJ2-5
clone_size: NA
cdr3_aa: CASSFGTSETQYF
cdr3_nt: TGTGCCAGCAGCTTTGGGACTAGCGAGACCCAGTACTTC

d_call: TRBD1
cdr3_length: 15
v_call: TRBV11-3
j_call: TRBJ1-2
clone_size: few
cdr3_aa: CASSSGQGSSYGYTF
cdr3_nt: TGTGCCAGCAGCTCCGGACAGGGATCATCCTATGGCTACACCTTC

d_call: TRBD2
cdr3_length: 17
v_call: TRBV28
j_call: TRBJ2-5
clone_size: NA
cdr3_aa: CASSSRRTRLPQETQYF
cdr3_nt: TGTGCCAGCAGTTCCCGGCGGACTAGGCTGCCCCAAGAGACCCAGTACTTC

d_call: NA
cdr3_length: 14
v_call: TRBV11-3
j_call: TRBJ1-5
clone_size: NA
cdr3_aa: CASSLGAAMGPQHF
cdr3_nt: TGTGCCAGCAGCTTAGGAGCGGCCATGGGGCCCCAGCATTTT

d_call: NA
cdr3_length: 15
v_call: TRBV11-3
j_call: TRBJ1-1
clone_size: once
cdr3_aa: CASSPSVGRNTEAFF
cdr3_nt: TGTGCCAGCAGCCCCTCCGTGGGCAGGAACACTGAAGCTTTCTTT

d_call: NA
cdr3_length: 14
v_call: TRBV11-3
j_call: TRBJ1-6
clone_size: NA
cdr3_aa: CASSLRPGSSPLHF
cdr3_nt: TGTGCCAGCAGCCTCAGACCCGGTTCCTCACCTCTCCACTTT

d_call: NA
cdr3_length: 16
v_call: TRBV18
j_call: TRBJ1-1
clone_size: NA
cdr3_aa: CASSPLSSGENTEAFF
cdr3_nt: TGTGCCAGCTCGCCGTTATCGAGTGGAGAGAACACTGAAGCTTTCTTT

d_call: NA
cdr3_length: 15
v_call: TRBV23-1
j_call: TRBJ2-7
clone_size: NA
cdr3_aa: CASSQGGSGGYEQYF
cdr3_nt: TGCGCCAGCAGCCAGGGGGGAAGCGGCGGATACGAGCAGTACTTC

d_call: NA
cdr3_length: 13
v_call: TRBV28
j_call: TRBJ2-3
clone_size: NA
cdr3_aa: CASSALWGWTQYF
cdr3_nt: TGTGCCAGCAGTGCCTTATGGGGTTGGACGCAGTATTTT